The sequence of this TCR beta chain was determined in a study of identical twins. TCRdb re-derived calls from the 5' RACE reads in MiXCR, one entry per CDR3 protein. The sample includes around 690,000 distinct CDR3 sequences, approximately 21% seen only once; the top ten take 4.3%. CDR1 is KGHDR, CDR2 SFDVKD, per germline. This CDR3 has 16 amino acids. Trimming removed 4 bases from V and 3 bases from J; junction bases left unmatched: 9. These data also featured in a second study, about T cells expressing NK-cell markers. That report adds: Each TCR beta repertoire originated in sorted T cells that were CD3+CD56+NKG2C+, CD3+CD56+NKG2C- or CD3+CD56-NKG2C+. The dominant NKG2C+ clonotypes represented roughly 1.0-7.5% of CD8+ T cells in five to seven donors.

This receptor was obtained from a woman aged 18 to 35 in good health. The chain carries TRBV24-1 and TRBJ2-3, with TRBD1 matching over 7 bases. The sample taken for sequencing was PBMCs. CDR3 bases: TGTGCCACCAGTGACTCGAGACAGGGCCAAACAGATACGCAGTATTTT. It is translated as CATSDSRQGQTDTQYF.